The 3 T cell receptor beta chains reported below all come from one sample, sequenced in a study of T-cell reconstitution after alpha-beta-depleted transplantation in children. TCRbeta library preparation incorporated unique molecular identifiers. TCRdb used MiXCR to reprocess the PCR reads, holding one entry per CDR3 protein. The sample consists of a few hundred thousand distinct CDR3 sequences, 10% of them appearing once. The starting material was PBMCs from the stem cell graft donor, obtained from the stem cell graft. The source is a human donor who donated a stem cell graft to a child with acute lymphoblastic leukemia.

The chain recombines TRBV29-1 with TRBJ2-7; no reliable D call. The CDR3 is 13 amino acids. Germline V gives CDR1 SQVTM, CDR2 ANQGSEA. The ends were cut back, 4 bases at V and 0 bases at J, with 10 bases in the middle. The CDR3 loop is CSVVRPLSYEQYF. The CDR3, as DNA: TGCAGCGTTGTGAGACCCCTCTCCTACGAGCAGTACTTC.

This clonotype was observed many times. V and J are TRBV28 and TRBJ2-7; perhaps D is TRBD1 or TRBD2 (5 bases each). Trimming left V 3 bases short and J 3 bases short, with 9 bases between. From germline, CDR1 is MDHEN and CDR2 SYDVKM. The CDR3 is made up of 13 amino acids. The chain's CDR3 is CASSLGRSYEQYF. CDR3 bases: TGTGCCAGCAGTTTGGGACGGAGCTACGAGCAGTACTTC.

This clonotype was counted a few times. The chain has TRBV6-1 and TRBJ2-3, with D tentatively TRBD2 (5 bases). Germline lookup yields CDR1 MNHNS and CDR2 SASEGT. Trimming cost V 6 bases and J 3 bases, with 13 bases left between them. The CDR3 is 14 residues long. The CDR3: CASRRSPGTDTQYF. CDR3 bases: TGTGCCAGCAGGCGGAGTCCGGGGACAGATACGCAGTATTTT.